This TCR beta chain was documented in a study of cytomegalovirus exposure and HLA in healthy donors. Overall study: Earlier, 150 million to 200 million T cells were analyzed, and 90 million to 120 million unique TCR beta sequences were found among them.

Donors counted as nominally healthy when sampled, yet unrecorded immune exposures were likely. The PCR used 60 Vbeta and 13 Jbeta primers. TCRdb's copy holds only in-frame clones and misses some; the assay was immunoSEQ multiplex PCR. Among 150,000 to 200,000 clones, around 81% were seen once, and the ten largest hold around 2.4%. With 6 bases removed from V and 4 bases from J, the gap between germline ends came to 15 bases. In germline, CDR1 is MNHNS, CDR2 SASEGT. CDR3 length: 14 residues. Sequenced sample: PBMCs. The TCR originated in a woman under 40 in good health and CMV-seronegative. The chain uses TRBV6-1 and TRBJ1-1; a weak D match, TRBD1 (6 bases). CDR3 region: CASSYRVTGTEAFF. The CDR3 DNA sequence: TGTGCCAGCAGCTACAGGGTAACGGGCACTGAAGCTTTCTTT.